This paragraph covers one T cell receptor beta chain sequence. The data stem from a study of control samples from healthy donors and cancer patients. Germline trimming cut 4 bases from V and 4 bases from J; bases unmatched to any gene: 13. CDR1 is SGHRS, CDR2 YFSETQ, per germline. This CDR3 has 16 residues. Here immunoSEQ multiplex PCR was the method, and the copy in TCRdb shows in-frame clones only, minus some. This table holds over 100,000 clones, roughly 88% found once. The rearrangement links TRBV5-1 to TRBJ1-2, with 7 bases matching TRBD1. Input material: blood. This clonotype was obtained from a man aged 35 to 55 in good health. This CDR3 reads CASSPGTRGQGYGYTF. CDR3 sequence (DNA): TGCGCCAGCAGCCCGGGAACTAGGGGGCAAGGCTATGGCTACACCTTC.